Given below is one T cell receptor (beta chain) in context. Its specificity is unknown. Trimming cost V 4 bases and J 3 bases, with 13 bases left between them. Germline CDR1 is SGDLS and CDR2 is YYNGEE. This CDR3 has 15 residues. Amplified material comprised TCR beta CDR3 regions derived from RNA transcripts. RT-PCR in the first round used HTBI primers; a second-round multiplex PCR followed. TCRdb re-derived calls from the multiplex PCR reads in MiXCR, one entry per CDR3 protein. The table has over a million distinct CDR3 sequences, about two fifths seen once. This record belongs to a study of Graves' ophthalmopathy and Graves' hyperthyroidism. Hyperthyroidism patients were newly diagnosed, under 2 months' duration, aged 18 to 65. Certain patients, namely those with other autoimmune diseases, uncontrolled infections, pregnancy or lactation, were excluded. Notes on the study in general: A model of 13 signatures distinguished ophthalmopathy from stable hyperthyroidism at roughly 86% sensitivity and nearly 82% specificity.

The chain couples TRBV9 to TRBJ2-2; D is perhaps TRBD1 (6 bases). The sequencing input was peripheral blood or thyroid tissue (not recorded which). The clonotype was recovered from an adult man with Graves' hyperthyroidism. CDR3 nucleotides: TGTGCCAGCAGCTCTTCGGGACAATACACCGGGGAGCTGTTTTTT. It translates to CASSSSGQYTGELFF. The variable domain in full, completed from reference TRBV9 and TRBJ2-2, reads DSGVTQTPKHLITATGQRVTLRCSPRSGDLSVYWYQQSLDQGLQFLIQYYNGEERAKGNILERFSAQQFPDLHSELNLSSLELGDSALYFCASSSSGQYTGELFFGEGSRLTVL.